Described below is a single T cell receptor (beta chain) sequence and its context. Its antigen is unknown. These data are taken from a study of cytomegalovirus exposure and HLA in healthy donors. Findings and limits, study-wide: DRB1 had the most TCR associations and HLA-C the fewest, a later analysis found, with rates varying by HLA locus. Evidence from a later analysis indicated that most CMV-associated TCR beta chains looked HLA-restricted.

Germline V gene sequence: CDR1 SEHNR, CDR2 FQNEAQ (reference sequence). V was pared by 6 bases and J by 8 bases, with 7 bases of the junction left unmatched. The CDR3 loop spans 12 amino acids. PCR amplification relied on 60 Vbeta primers (plus 13 Jbeta primers). Profiled with immunoSEQ multiplex PCR; TCRdb holds only in-frame clones, not every one. The sample has 150,000 or so clones, around 75% seen once. The V and J genes are TRBV7-9 and TRBJ2-7, with 7 bases fitting TRBD1. The source of this sequence is a man aged 40-50 years in good health and CMV-seronegative. The source material was PBMCs. In DNA, the CDR3 is TGTGCCAGCAGTCTTGACAGGGTCAAGCAGTACTTC. Amino acids: CASSLDRVKQYF.